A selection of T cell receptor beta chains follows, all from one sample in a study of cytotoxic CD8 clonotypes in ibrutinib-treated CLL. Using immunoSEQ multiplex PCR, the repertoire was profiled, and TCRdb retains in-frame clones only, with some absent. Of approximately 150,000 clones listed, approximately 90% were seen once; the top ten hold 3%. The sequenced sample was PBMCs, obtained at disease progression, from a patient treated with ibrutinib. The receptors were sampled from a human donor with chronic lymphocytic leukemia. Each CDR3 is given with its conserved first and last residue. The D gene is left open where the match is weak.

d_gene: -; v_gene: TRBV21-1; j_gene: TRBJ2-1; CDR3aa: CASSKSNRGRAYNEQFF; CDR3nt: TGTGCCAGCAGCAAATCCAACAGGGGGCGCGCCTACAATGAGCAGTTCTTC
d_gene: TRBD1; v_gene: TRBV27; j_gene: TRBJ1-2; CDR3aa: CASSWRGQGTGYTF; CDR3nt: TGTGCCAGCAGTTGGCGGGGACAGGGTACTGGCTACACCTTC
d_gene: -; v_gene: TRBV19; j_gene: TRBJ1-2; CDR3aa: CASSIWDYGYTF; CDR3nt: TGTGCCAGTAGTATATGGGACTATGGCTACACCTTC
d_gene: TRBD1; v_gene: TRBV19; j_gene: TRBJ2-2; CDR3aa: CASSRQGGGTGELFF; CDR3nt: TGTGCCAGTAGTAGACAGGGTGGTGGCACCGGGGAGCTGTTTTTT
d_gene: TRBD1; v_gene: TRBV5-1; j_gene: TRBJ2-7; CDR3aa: CASSLGGQGYEQYF; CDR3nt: TGCGCCAGCAGCTTGGGGGGACAGGGTTACGAGCAGTACTTC
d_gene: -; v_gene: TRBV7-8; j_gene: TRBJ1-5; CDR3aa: CASSLPAESQPQHF; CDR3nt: TGTGCCAGCAGCTTACCGGCAGAATCCCAGCCCCAGCATTTT
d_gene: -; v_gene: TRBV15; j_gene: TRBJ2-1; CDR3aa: CATSSTGAASSYNEQFF; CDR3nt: TGTGCCACCAGCTCTACCGGGGCCGCCAGCTCCTACAATGAGCAGTTCTTC
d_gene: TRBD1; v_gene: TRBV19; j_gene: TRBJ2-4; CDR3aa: CASSSPGTGGANAQYF; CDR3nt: TGTGCCAGTAGCTCCCCTGGGACAGGGGGTGCAAACGCTCAGTACTTC
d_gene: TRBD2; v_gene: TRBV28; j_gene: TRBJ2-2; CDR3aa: CASSLAGLAGMELFF; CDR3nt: TGTGCCAGCAGTTTAGCGGGCCTAGCGGGAATGGAGCTGTTTTTT
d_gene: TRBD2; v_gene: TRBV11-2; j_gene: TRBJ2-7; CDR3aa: CASSLDLLAGVYEQYF; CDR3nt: TGTGCCAGCAGCTTAGATTTGCTAGCGGGAGTCTACGAGCAGTACTTC
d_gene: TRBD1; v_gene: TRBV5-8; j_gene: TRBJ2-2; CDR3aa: CASSGTGAGELFF; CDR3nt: TGTGCCAGCAGCGGTACAGGGGCCGGGGAGCTGTTTTTT
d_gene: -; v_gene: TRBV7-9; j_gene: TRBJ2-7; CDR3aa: CASSTLTYEQYF; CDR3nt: TGTGCCAGCAGCACATTGACCTACGAGCAGTACTTC
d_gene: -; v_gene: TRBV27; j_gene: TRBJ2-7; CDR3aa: CASSNFAGDGYEQYF; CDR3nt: TGTGCCAGCAGTAACTTTGCAGGCGATGGCTACGAGCAGTACTTC
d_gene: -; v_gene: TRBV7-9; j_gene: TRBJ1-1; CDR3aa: CASSFAGRNTEAFF; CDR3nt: TGTGCCAGCAGCTTTGCGGGTAGGAACACTGAAGCTTTCTTT
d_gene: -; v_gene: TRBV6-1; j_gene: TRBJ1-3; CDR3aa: CASLRGRGGNTIYF; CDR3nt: TGTGCCAGCCTCCGAGGCAGAGGGGGAAACACCATATATTTT
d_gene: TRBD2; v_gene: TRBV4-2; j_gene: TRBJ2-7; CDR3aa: CASSQDPGLAFREQYF; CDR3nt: TGTGCCAGCAGCCAAGATCCGGGACTAGCGTTTAGAGAGCAGTACTTC
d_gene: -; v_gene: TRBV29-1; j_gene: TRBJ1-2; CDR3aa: CSVEERRQTYGYTF; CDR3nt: TGCAGCGTTGAAGAAAGGCGGCAGACCTATGGCTACACCTTC
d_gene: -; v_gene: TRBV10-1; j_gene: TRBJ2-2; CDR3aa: CASSEGWGTKNTGELFF; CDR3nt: TGCGCCAGCAGTGAAGGTTGGGGGACAAAGAACACCGGGGAGCTGTTTTTT
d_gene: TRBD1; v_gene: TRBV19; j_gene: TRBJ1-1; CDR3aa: CASSRGQGGTEAFF; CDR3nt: TGTGCCAGTAGTAGAGGACAGGGGGGCACTGAAGCTTTCTTT
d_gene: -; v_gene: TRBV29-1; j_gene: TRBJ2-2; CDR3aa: CSAYPTGRNTGELFF; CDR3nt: TGCAGCGCCTACCCCACAGGGAGGAACACCGGGGAGCTGTTTTTT
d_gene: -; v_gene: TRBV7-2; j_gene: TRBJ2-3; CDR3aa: CASSPQRQGTDTQYF; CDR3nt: TGTGCCAGCAGCCCCCAGAGGCAGGGAACAGATACGCAGTATTTT
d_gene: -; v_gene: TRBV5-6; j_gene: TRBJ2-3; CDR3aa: CASSSRMWNTDTQYF; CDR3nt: TGTGCCAGCAGCTCGAGGATGTGGAACACAGATACGCAGTATTTT
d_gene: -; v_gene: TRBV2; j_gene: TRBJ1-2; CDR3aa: CASSVVESNYGYTF; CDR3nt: TGTGCCAGCAGTGTTGTAGAGAGTAACTATGGCTACACCTTC
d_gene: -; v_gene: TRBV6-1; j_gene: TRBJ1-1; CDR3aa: CASSESSGLEAFF; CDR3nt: TGTGCCAGCAGTGAGTCGAGTGGATTAGAGGCTTTCTTT
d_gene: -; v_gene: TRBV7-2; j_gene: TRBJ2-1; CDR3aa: CASSLDRAPYNEQFF; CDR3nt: TGTGCCAGCAGCTTAGACAGGGCCCCTTACAATGAGCAGTTCTTC